This TCR beta chain was obtained from a study of shared clonotypes between healthy human individuals. Overall study: Donors were a couple of women and a few men aged 18 to 49. Per-donor plates numbered three CD4 naive, three CD4 memory, two CD8 naive and one CD8 memory.

The investigators split CD4+ cells into a CD45RA+ naive subset and a CD45RA-negative memory subset. Turning to this clone: Its target is not known.

General study points: Relative to memory subsets, naive subsets generally showed larger estimated richness.

Method: immunoSEQ multiplex PCR; TCRdb's copy keeps in-frame clones and lacks some. The data hold 850,000 to 1,100,000 clones, with approximately 75% observed a single time. Sequenced: memory CD4+ T cells from PBMCs. Subset given: CD45RA-negative fraction. This receptor was obtained from a man in his late teens or twenties in good health. Some clones in this sample may be carry-over from other donors' samples.

The CDR3 here is CASSYQGQGLDEQFF. The CDR3 region has the DNA TGTGCCAGCAGTTACCAGGGACAGGGGTTGGATGAGCAGTTCTTC. The chain uses TRBV6-6 and TRBJ2-1; 10 positions agree with TRBD1. CDR3 length equals 15 residues. CDR1 and CDR2 (germline): MNHNY, SVGAGI (reference sequence). V dropped 2 bases and J dropped 8; count of bases not matched to a gene: 6.